The 22 T cell receptor beta chains below all came from one sample that was sequenced in a study of siplizumab effects on memory and regulatory T cells (dated by TCRdb to the late 2010s). Libraries were made using the immunoSEQ multiplex PCR assay. TCRdb limited this immuneACCESS table to in-frame rearrangements with V and J called. A share of clones is missing; checked studies link under half to unresolved V genes, and the rest is unexplained. The sample table contains some 87,000 clones; only one count was recorded for about nine tenths of them. The ten largest clones represent over 12% of the sample. Sequencing was performed on CD4+ T cells sorted from blood. The receptors originated from a human donor in good health.

The chain is built from TRBV10-3 and TRBJ1-3; D not certain. Trimming removed 2 bases at V and 11 bases at J, with 10 bases between. Germline CDR1 is ENHRY and CDR2 is SYGVKD. The CDR3 length is 12 residues. The CDR3 coding sequence is TGTGCCATCAGTGAGGGTTTAAATGCCATATATTTT. It specifies CAISEGLNAIYF.

This chain links TRBV5-5 with TRBJ2-4; the D gene is possibly TRBD2 (6 bases). CDR1 SGHKS and CDR2 YYEKEE come from the germline V gene (reference sequence). The germline V and J ends were trimmed by 1 base and 7 bases, with 18 bases remaining between them. The CDR3 is made up of 16 amino acids. Written as DNA, the CDR3 is TGTGCCAGCAGCTTGTCGGACTACCTCCAAGGGAACATTCAGTACTTC. The encoded protein is CASSLSDYLQGNIQYF.

Notes on this clone: At one boundary the junction diverges from the germline segment, which might be a read error. V and J are TRBV7-2 and TRBJ2-1, with D tentatively TRBD1 (5 bases). Germline CDR1 SGHTA, CDR2 FQGNSA. CDR3 length: 12 amino acids. CDR3 residues: CASSSDKNVQFF. The CDR3 DNA reads as TGTGCCAGCAGCTCGGACAAAAATGTGCAGTTCTTC. Complete variable domain (other parts from reference TRBV7-2 and TRBJ2-1): GAGVSQSPSNKVTEKGKDVELRCDPISGHTALYWYRQSLGQGLEFLIYFQGNSAPDKSGLPSDRFSAERTGGSVSTLTIQRTQQEDSAVYLCASSSDKNVQFFGPGTRLTVL.

The rearrangement joins TRBV6-1 to TRBJ2-5; perhaps D is TRBD1 or TRBD2 (5 bases each). Germline V gives CDR1 MNHNS, CDR2 SASEGT. The CDR3 consists of 11 residues. Trimming took off 4 bases at V and 10 bases at J, with 10 bases between the two ends. The CDR3, as DNA: TGTGCCAGCAGTGGGGACCTCCTCCAGTACTTC. Protein product: CASSGDLLQYF.

The CDR3 bases are TGTGCCAGCAGCTTGACTGGTCCGGGGGCGGGCGCTTTCTTT. This encodes CASSLTGPGAGAFF. The chain recombines TRBV5-6 with TRBJ1-1, with D possibly matching TRBD1 (6 bases). This CDR3 spans 14 amino acids. V lost 1 base and J lost 11, with 18 bases in between. Germline loops: CDR1 SGHDT, CDR2 YYEEEE.

CDR3 sequence reads: CASSVPDSGANVLTF. Here the CDR3 DNA reads TGTGCCAGCAGTGTTCCGGACTCTGGGGCCAACGTCCTGACTTTC. This rearrangement joins TRBV28 to TRBJ2-6; D ambiguous. The CDR3 has 15 residues. The V gene lost 5 bases and the J gene lost 0 bases, with 8 bases spanning the gap. CDR1 and CDR2 from the germline V gene are MDHEN and SYDVKM. Full variable domain (rest looked up from reference TRBV28 and TRBJ2-6): DVKVTQSSRYLVKRTGEKVFLECVQDMDHENMFWYRQDPGLGLRLIYFSYDVKMKEKGDIPEGYSVSREKKERFSLILESASTNQTSMYLCASSVPDSGANVLTFGAGSRLTVL.

Regarding this clone: The same CDR3 is also encoded by other DNA sequences in this sample. The rearrangement uses TRBV7-3 and TRBJ1-1; unclear D gene. Germline V gives CDR1 SGHTA, CDR2 FQGTGA. The CDR3 extends over 13 amino acids. The V end was cut by 2 bases, the J end by 0 bases, with 4 bases between. The CDR3 coding sequence is TGTGCCAGCAGCTTACTGGTGAACACTGAAGCTTTCTTT. Protein sequence: CASSLLVNTEAFF. Full variable domain (outside the CDR3, taken from reference TRBV7-3 and TRBJ1-1): GAGVSQTPSNKVTEKGKYVELRCDPISGHTALYWYRQSLGQGPEFLIYFQGTGAADDSGLPNDRFFAVRPEGSVSTLKIQRTERGDSAVYLCASSLLVNTEAFFGQGTRLTVV.

The V and J genes are TRBV19 and TRBJ1-5; maybe TRBD1 (5 bases). The CDR3 covers 15 residues. With 1 base removed from V and 6 bases from J, the gap between germline ends came to 13 bases. Germline V gives CDR1 LNHDA, CDR2 SQIVND (reference sequence). CDR3 coding DNA: TGTGCCAGTAGTATAGGGACGGACGGGGGTCAGCCCCAGCATTTT. Encoded protein: CASSIGTDGGQPQHF.

The V gene is TRBV9, the J gene TRBJ2-3, with 12 bases matching TRBD2. Germline V lookup: CDR1 SGDLS, CDR2 YYNGEE. V dropped 4 bases and J dropped 2; count of bases not matched to a gene: 14. The CDR3 length is 19 residues. For the CDR3, the DNA is TGTGCCAGCAGCCAGACTAGCGGGAGACGACTTCGGGTCACAGATACGCAGTATTTT. Translated, it gives CASSQTSGRRLRVTDTQYF.

This sequence joins TRBV9 and TRBJ1-2, with TRBD1 matching 10 bases. CDR1 is SGDLS and CDR2 is YYNGEE in the germline V gene. This CDR3 contains 14 residues. Trimming cost V 3 bases and J 7 bases; bases outside gene matches: 6. In DNA form, the CDR3 reads TGTGCCAGCAGCGAGAGGGGGACAGGGGTTGGCTACACCTTC. It encodes CASSERGTGVGYTF.

The V and J genes are TRBV5-6 and TRBJ2-7; D might be TRBD2 (6 bases). The CDR3 is 12 amino acids. The germline gives CDR1 SGHDT, CDR2 YYEEEE. V was clipped by 4 bases and J by 3 bases, with 8 bases between them. CDR3 sequence (DNA): TGTGCCAGCAGCGCGGGGCTCTACGAGCAGTACTTC. It translates to CASSAGLYEQYF.

This clone was picked up a small number of times. The chain combines TRBV29-1 with TRBJ2-1, with 14 bases that match TRBD2. Germline V gene sequence: CDR1 SQVTM, CDR2 ANQGSEA. V lost 2 bases to trimming and J lost 2 bases; unmatched junction nucleotides: 5. This CDR3 contains 17 residues. The chain's CDR3 is CSVEFGGLAGAYNEQFF. CDR3 DNA: TGCAGCGTTGAATTCGGGGGACTAGCGGGAGCCTACAATGAGCAGTTCTTC.

The table lists this clone with a count of one. The rearrangement joins TRBV2 to TRBJ1-2; D perhaps matches TRBD1 (6 bases). Germline V CDR1 and CDR2: SNHLY, FYNNEI. Trimming took 5 bases from V and 7 from J, leaving 20 bases between them. The length of the CDR3 is 15 residues. The CDR3 spells CASSYTTGLSSGYTF. CDR3 coding DNA: TGTGCCAGCAGTTACACTACAGGGCTTAGCTCTGGCTACACCTTC.

The chain recombines TRBV25-1 with TRBJ1-6; D gene unclear. CDR1 and CDR2 (germline): MGHDK, SYGVNS. Trimming stripped 3 bases from V and 5 bases from J, with 2 bases between. The CDR3 runs 12 residues. Written as DNA, the CDR3 is TGTGCCAGCAGTGATCATAATTCACCCCTCCACTTT. Amino acids: CASSDHNSPLHF. The whole variable domain, filled in from reference TRBV25-1 and TRBJ1-6, reads EADIYQTPRYLVIGTGKKITLECSQTMGHDKMYWYQQDPGMELHLIHYSYGVNSTEKGDLSSESTVSRIRTEHFPLTLESARPSHTSQYLCASSDHNSPLHFGNGTRLTVT.

The chain links TRBV20-1 to TRBJ2-3; D ambiguous. The germline gives CDR1 DFQATT, CDR2 SNEGSKA (reference sequence). V lost 5 bases, J lost 5 bases, and 8 bases lay in between. This CDR3 has 11 residues. The chain's CDR3 is CSAYGRDTQYF. DNA for the CDR3: TGCAGTGCTTACGGACGAGATACGCAGTATTTT.

The rearrangement joins TRBV5-5 to TRBJ1-4; tentative D call: TRBD1 (6 bases). Germline V lookup: CDR1 SGHKS, CDR2 YYEKEE (reference sequence). V lost 0 bases, J lost 8 bases, and 14 bases lay in between. CDR3 size: 15 residues. Written as DNA, the CDR3 is TGTGCCAGCAGCTTGGTGAGGGGGGAAGGCGAAAAACTGTTTTTT. It yields the protein CASSLVRGEGEKLFF.

CDR3 in amino acids: CASSLTSGSLLETQYF. DNA of the CDR3: TGTGCCAGCAGCTTGACTAGCGGGAGTTTATTAGAGACCCAGTACTTC. This chain connects TRBV5-6 to TRBJ2-5; 11 nucleotides agree with TRBD2. This CDR3 has 16 residues. Germline loops: CDR1 SGHDT, CDR2 YYEEEE. Losses at the gene ends were 1 base for V and 4 bases for J; bases not matched to a gene: 6.

This rearrangement joins TRBV29-1 to TRBJ2-1, with D possibly matching TRBD1 (6 bases). The germline gives CDR1 SQVTM, CDR2 ANQGSEA. The V and J ends lost 6 bases and 7 bases respectively, with 19 bases between them. The length of the CDR3 is 14 residues. CDR3 bases: TGCAGCGTGGTCCGGGACAATAGTGGTAATGAGCAGTTCTTC. Its protein product is CSVVRDNSGNEQFF.

The chain carries TRBV7-2 and TRBJ2-1; possible D gene TRBD1, 5 bases. The length of the CDR3 is 13 residues. The V end lost 6 bases, the J end lost 6 bases, and 12 bases lay between the germline ends. Germline V gene sequence: CDR1 SGHTA, CDR2 FQGNSA. The CDR3: CASRDIWPNEQFF. The DNA for the CDR3 is TGTGCCAGCAGGGACATATGGCCCAATGAGCAGTTCTTC.

The chain carries TRBV6-5 and TRBJ2-7; 7 bases map to TRBD1. Germline CDR1 MNHEY, CDR2 SVGAGI. Losses at the gene ends were 0 bases for V and 3 bases for J; bases not matched to a gene: 5. There are 15 residues in the CDR3. The CDR3 loop is CASSYSKGAHYEQYF. CDR3 DNA sequence: TGTGCCAGCAGTTACTCGAAGGGGGCCCACTACGAGCAGTACTTC.

V gene TRBV2 combines with J gene TRBJ2-5, with D perhaps matching TRBD2 (5 bases). The CDR3 is made up of 15 amino acids. V lost 5 bases, J lost 4 bases, and 17 bases lay in between. CDR1 and CDR2 (germline): SNHLY, FYNNEI. Here the CDR3 reads CASSLDYLSRETQYF. The CDR3 DNA reads as TGTGCCAGCAGTCTAGACTATCTGTCCCGAGAGACCCAGTACTTC.

This chain uses TRBV7-8 with TRBJ1-4; no reliable D call. V lost 1 base and J lost 3, with 9 bases in between. Germline V gene data show CDR1 as SGHVS and CDR2 as FQNEAQ. The CDR3 sequence is 15 residues long. CDR3 coding DNA: TGTGCCAGCAGCTTAGGTGGCAGGTCTAATGAAAAACTGTTTTTT. It is translated as CASSLGGRSNEKLFF.